Listed below are T cell receptor beta chains from one sample, sequenced in a study of CD8+ T cells in alopecia areata. Assay used: immunoSEQ multiplex PCR; TCRdb lists only in-frame clones, some missing. The table includes about 7,400 clones, 64% detected once. This specimen consisted of skin, obtained at week 4, from a patient treated with tofacitinib. These receptors originate from a human donor with alopecia areata. Both conserved end residues are part of each CDR3. Fields, in order: clone size, D gene, V gene, J gene, CDR3 DNA, CDR3 protein. A D gene is named only where the DNA matches it firmly. Not all rows give a size; the values are once, few, many and, for expanded clones, a class.

.,.,TRBV7-3,TRBJ1-1,TGTGCCAGCAGCTTAAGCCAGGGGAGCACTGAAGCTTTCTTT,CASSLSQGSTEAFF
.,TRBD2,TRBV5-6,TRBJ2-3,TGTGCCAGCAGCTTGGGGACTAGCGGGTTAGATACGCAGTATTTT,CASSLGTSGLDTQYF
.,TRBD2,TRBV10-3,TRBJ2-7,TGTGCCATCAGCACTAGCGGGCAAACCTACGAGCAGTACTTC,CAISTSGQTYEQYF
.,.,TRBV5-1,TRBJ1-1,TGCGCCAGCAGCTTGGAGGTGCGGACAGAGAACACTGAAGCTTTCTTT,CASSLEVRTENTEAFF
.,.,TRBV10-3,TRBJ1-2,TGTGCCATCAGTGAACTGGGATTTCCCTATGGCTACACCTTC,CAISELGFPYGYTF
few,.,TRBV7-2,TRBJ2-3,TGTGCCAGCAGCCTAAGGCGGACAGATACGCAGTATTTT,CASSLRRTDTQYF
.,.,TRBV14,TRBJ2-3,TGTGCCAGCAGCCAAGAATCAAAGGTGAATACGCAGTATTTT,CASSQESKVNTQYF
.,.,TRBV23-1,TRBJ1-5,TGCGCCAGCAGTTTTCGGGACGGCGGGGGACATCAGCCCCAGCATTTT,CASSFRDGGGHQPQHF
.,TRBD1,TRBV7-3,TRBJ2-7,TGTGCCAGCAGCATCGGGACAGGGGCCTACGAGCAGTACTTC,CASSIGTGAYEQYF
.,TRBD2,TRBV28,TRBJ2-7,TGTGCCAGCAGTTCCCCGGGACTAGCGGCTGCCTACGAGCAGTACTTC,CASSSPGLAAAYEQYF
few,.,TRBV5-1,TRBJ1-3,TGCGCCAGCAGCTCCGGACATACCTCTGGAAACACCATATATTTT,CASSSGHTSGNTIYF
few,TRBD2,TRBV2,TRBJ2-5,TGTGCCAGCAGCTTAGCGGGGGGGCGGGAGACCCAGTACTTC,CASSLAGGRETQYF
.,.,TRBV28,TRBJ1-1,TGTGCCAGCAGAAGCCTACGGGGCGGCACTGAAGCTTTCTTT,CASRSLRGGTEAFF
medium-sized,TRBD2,TRBV7-2,TRBJ2-5,TGTGCCAGCAGCTTAAGACCGGGACTAGCATCTGGAGAGACCCAGTACTTC,CASSLRPGLASGETQYF
.,.,TRBV2,TRBJ2-1,TGTGCCAGCACGGTCCAGAACAATGAGCAGTTCTTC,CASTVQNNEQFF
few,.,TRBV4-1,TRBJ1-6,TGCGCCAGCAGAGGGTTAGACTCCTATAATTCACCCCTCCACTTT,CASRGLDSYNSPLHF
.,.,TRBV7-9,TRBJ1-5,TGTGCCAGCAGCCGAGGTCCAATTGGACGGGGAGGGATTCAGCCCCAGCATTTT,CASSRGPIGRGGIQPQHF
.,.,TRBV27,TRBJ1-1,TGTGCCAGCAGTGTGTCAATACAGGGCCGTACTGAAGCTTTCTTT,CASSVSIQGRTEAFF
.,TRBD1,TRBV7-3,TRBJ1-5,TGTGCCAGCAGCTCCCGACAGGGGGCGGGCAATCAGCCCCAGCATTTT,CASSSRQGAGNQPQHF
.,.,TRBV2,TRBJ1-1,TGTGCCAGCATCCGGGGGAGGTTCGAAGCTTTCTTT,CASIRGRFEAFF
few,.,TRBV7-2,TRBJ1-2,TGTGCCAGCAGCTTCTCGGGTCCGTCAGAGGGCTACACCTTC,CASSFSGPSEGYTF
.,TRBD1,TRBV2,TRBJ1-4,TGTGCCAGCAGTGAGGACAGGGCAACTAATGAAAAGCTGTTTTTT,CASSEDRATNEKLFF
once,.,TRBV7-6,TRBJ2-5,TGTGCCAGCAGCTTAATCAGACAAGAGACCCAGTACTTC,CASSLIRQETQYF
few,.,TRBV7-9,TRBJ1-2,TGTGCCAGCAGCTTGGCCCGCTCCCTGGGCTACACCTTC,CASSLARSLGYTF
large,.,TRBV6-6,TRBJ2-1,TGTGCCAGCAGTTACCCTCCAGGATACGGCAATGAGCAGTTCTTC,CASSYPPGYGNEQFF
.,.,TRBV4-2,TRBJ1-6,TGTGCCAGCAGCCAAGAGCTGTTGAGCAGGCGTGGTTCACCCCTCCACTTT,CASSQELLSRRGSPLHF
.,TRBD2,TRBV7-2,TRBJ2-2,TGTGCCAGCAGCTTTCTAGCGGGGGCATACACCGGGGAGCTGTTTTTT,CASSFLAGAYTGELFF
.,.,TRBV27,TRBJ2-3,TGTGCCAGCAGTTTAGGGGCAATTGGCAGCACAGATACGCAGTATTTT,CASSLGAIGSTDTQYF
.,.,TRBV20-1,TRBJ2-7,TGCAGTGCTGGCCACGAGCAGTACTTC,CSAGHEQYF
.,.,TRBV4-1,TRBJ2-2,TGCGCCAGCAGCCAAGTCTCTGGGGAGCTGTTTTTT,CASSQVSGELFF
.,.,TRBV5-5,TRBJ1-3,TGTGCCAGCAGCTTTGACAGCAGAAACACCATATATTTT,CASSFDSRNTIYF
few,TRBD2,TRBV5-1,TRBJ2-5,TGCGCCAGCAGCTCCGGGACTAGCGGGGGGGCGGAGACCCAGTACTTC,CASSSGTSGGAETQYF
.,.,TRBV30,TRBJ2-6,TGTGCCTCATCCAGGGATCCTGGGGCCAACGTCCTGACTTTC,CASSRDPGANVLTF
.,TRBD1,TRBV19,TRBJ2-1,TGTGCCAGTAGTCCAGGGGGCCTCTACAATGAGCAGTTCTTC,CASSPGGLYNEQFF
few,.,TRBV11-2,TRBJ2-1,TGTGCCAGCAGCTTAGGAGGGGGCAATGAGCAGTTCTTC,CASSLGGGNEQFF
.,TRBD2,TRBV7-9,TRBJ2-3,TGTGCCAGCTCCACCGGGGGGACCACAGATACGCAGTATTTT,CASSTGGTTDTQYF
.,.,TRBV5-4,TRBJ2-3,TGTGCCAGCAGCCCCGGACTATTCACAGATACGCAGTATTTT,CASSPGLFTDTQYF
medium-sized,.,TRBV7-2,TRBJ1-4,TGTGCCAGCAGCTTTACAGGTGCAACTAATGAAAAACTGTTTTTT,CASSFTGATNEKLFF
.,TRBD2,TRBV5-1,TRBJ2-5,TGCGCCAGCAGCACCGGAACTAGCGGGGGGGCAGAGACCCAGTACTTC,CASSTGTSGGAETQYF
few,.,TRBV2,TRBJ1-4,TGTGCCAGCAGGGACCGACGTACTATGAAACTGTTTTTT,CASRDRRTMKLFF
.,.,TRBV28,TRBJ2-5,TGTGCCAGCAGACTAGAGGGAGAGCAGTACTTC,CASRLEGEQYF
medium-sized,TRBD1,TRBV5-6,TRBJ1-5,TGTGCCAGCAGCTTGGGAATGGGGACAGGGGGCGGGCCCCAGCATTTT,CASSLGMGTGGGPQHF
.,TRBD2,TRBV13,TRBJ2-1,TGTGCCAGCAGCCAAGAAGAGCGGGGGGGTTACAATGAGCAGTTCTTC,CASSQEERGGYNEQFF
.,TRBD1,TRBV10-3,TRBJ1-2,TGTGCCATCAGTGAAGGACAGGGGGCCAGCTATGGCTACACCTTC,CAISEGQGASYGYTF
.,.,TRBV6-1,TRBJ2-3,TGTGCCAGCAGTGTACCGGGGGACCCCGTACAGCAGTATTTT,CASSVPGDPVQQYF
.,TRBD1,TRBV5-4,TRBJ2-1,TGTGCCAGCAGCTCCGGGACAGGAACAAACAATGAGCAGTTCTTC,CASSSGTGTNNEQFF
.,.,TRBV7-2,TRBJ1-2,TGTGCCAGCAGCTTATACTATGGCTACACCTTC,CASSLYYGYTF
few,.,TRBV7-9,TRBJ2-7,TGTGCCAGCAGCGATGTGGGGGTGGGCGAGCAGTACTTC,CASSDVGVGEQYF